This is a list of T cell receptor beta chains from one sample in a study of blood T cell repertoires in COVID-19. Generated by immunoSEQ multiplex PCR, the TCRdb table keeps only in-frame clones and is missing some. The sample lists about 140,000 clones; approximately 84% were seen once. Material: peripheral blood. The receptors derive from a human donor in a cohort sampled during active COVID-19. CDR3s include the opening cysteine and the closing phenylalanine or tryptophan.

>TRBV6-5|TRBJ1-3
CASRGRVELGNTIYF
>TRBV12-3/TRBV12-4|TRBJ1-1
CASSWYRNTEAFF
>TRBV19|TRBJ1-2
CASSSPRTQVSYGYTF
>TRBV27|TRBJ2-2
CASKRAGSTGELFF
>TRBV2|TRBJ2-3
CATSTSGYTDTQYF
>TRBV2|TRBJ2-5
CASSDPAGDLLETQYF
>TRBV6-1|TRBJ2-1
CASSEIREGSQFF
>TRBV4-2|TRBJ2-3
CASSPRGTGVSTDTQYF
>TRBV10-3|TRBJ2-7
CAISGTSPLEQYF
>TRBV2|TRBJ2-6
CASSDAGSGGANVLTF
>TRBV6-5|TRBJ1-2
CASSQHGQGNSYTF
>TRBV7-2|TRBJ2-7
CASSYTSGGAHEQYF
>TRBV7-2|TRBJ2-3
CASSFIGGAADTQYF
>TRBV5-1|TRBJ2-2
CASSLTGLETGELFF
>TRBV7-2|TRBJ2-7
CASTPPTGESRYEQYF
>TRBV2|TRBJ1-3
CASSSTALSSGNTIYF
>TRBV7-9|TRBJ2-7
CASSASGGFMDEQYF
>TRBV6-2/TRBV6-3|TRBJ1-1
CASSRANTEAFF
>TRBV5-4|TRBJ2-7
CASSTRTGKTYEQYF
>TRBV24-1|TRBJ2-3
CATSDPGTGNTDTQYF
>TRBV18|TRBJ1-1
CASSPPWQNTEAFF
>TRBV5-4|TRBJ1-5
CASSPGPRVQPQHF
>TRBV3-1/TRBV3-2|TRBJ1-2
CASSQDNRVSGYTF
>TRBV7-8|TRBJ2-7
CASTPREGGRPYEQYF
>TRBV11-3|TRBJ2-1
CASSSTSGGRYNEQFF
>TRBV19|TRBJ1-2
CASTKGGNYGYTF
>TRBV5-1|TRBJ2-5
CASSPQGGLLETQYF
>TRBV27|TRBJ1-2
CASRLRGLGYGYTF
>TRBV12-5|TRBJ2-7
CASGKNAGTGIREQYF
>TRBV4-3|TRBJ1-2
CASSQGVLTGSYGYTF
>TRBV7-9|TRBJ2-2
CASSSKGTVVAGELFF
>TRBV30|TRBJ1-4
CAGSGQYEKLFF
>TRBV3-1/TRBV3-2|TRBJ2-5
CASSQIVETQYF
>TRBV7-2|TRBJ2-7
CASSFKGTAGVEQYF
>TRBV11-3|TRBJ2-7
CASSRGQYYEQYF
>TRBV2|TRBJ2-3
CASSPGQGSTDTQYF
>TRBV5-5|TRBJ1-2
CASSLAQGVYTF
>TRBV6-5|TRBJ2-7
CASSYSTQISSYEQYF
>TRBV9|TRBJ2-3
CASSVAGGLAGDTQYF
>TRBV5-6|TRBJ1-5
CASSLTGLSGSQPQHF
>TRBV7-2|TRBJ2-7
CASSLGSGGPPQQYF
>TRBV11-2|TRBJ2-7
CASGSLVGSNYEQYF